This TCR beta chain was captured by sequencing in a study of blood T cell repertoires in COVID-19. Repertoires were generated with immunoSEQ multiplex PCR, while TCRdb's copy carries only in-frame clones and drops some. The sample includes about 250,000 clones, around nine tenths of them seen just once. V lost 0 bases, J lost 4 bases, and 6 bases stayed unmatched. The CDR3 totals 16 residues. Germline CDR1 reads MNHEY; CDR2 reads SVGAGI. The gene calls are TRBV6-5 and TRBJ2-5; 9 bases align to TRBD2. This sequence originates from a woman aged 55-70 years who had recovered from COVID-19. Sequencing was performed on peripheral blood. The DNA of the CDR3 is TGTGCCAGCAGTTACTCTAGCGGGGGTCTGGGAGAGACCCAGTACTTC. Translated: CASSYSSGGLGETQYF.